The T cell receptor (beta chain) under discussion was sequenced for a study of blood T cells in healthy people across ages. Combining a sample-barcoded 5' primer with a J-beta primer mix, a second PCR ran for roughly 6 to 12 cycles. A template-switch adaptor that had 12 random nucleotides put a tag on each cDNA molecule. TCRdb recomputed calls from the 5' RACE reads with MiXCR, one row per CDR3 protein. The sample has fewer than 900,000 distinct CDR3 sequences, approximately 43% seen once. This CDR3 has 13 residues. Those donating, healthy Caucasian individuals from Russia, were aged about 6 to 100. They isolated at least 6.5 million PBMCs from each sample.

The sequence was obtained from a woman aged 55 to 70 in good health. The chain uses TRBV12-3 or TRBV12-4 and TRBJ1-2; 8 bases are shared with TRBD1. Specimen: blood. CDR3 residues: CAARLQGAFGYTF. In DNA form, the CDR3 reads TGTGCTGCAAGGCTCCAGGGGGCTTTTGGCTACACCTTC.